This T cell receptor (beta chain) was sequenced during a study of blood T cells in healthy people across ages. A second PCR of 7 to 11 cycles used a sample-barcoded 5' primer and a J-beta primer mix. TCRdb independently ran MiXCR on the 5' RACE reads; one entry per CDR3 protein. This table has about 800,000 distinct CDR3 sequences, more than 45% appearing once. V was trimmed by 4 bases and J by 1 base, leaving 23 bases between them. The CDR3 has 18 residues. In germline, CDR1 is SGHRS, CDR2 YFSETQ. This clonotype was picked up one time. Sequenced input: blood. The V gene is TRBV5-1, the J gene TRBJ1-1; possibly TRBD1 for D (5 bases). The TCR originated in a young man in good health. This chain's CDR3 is CASSGGSPGLSPNTEAFF. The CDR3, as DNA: TGCGCCAGCAGCGGGGGATCACCTGGTCTAAGCCCGAACACTGAAGCTTTCTTT.